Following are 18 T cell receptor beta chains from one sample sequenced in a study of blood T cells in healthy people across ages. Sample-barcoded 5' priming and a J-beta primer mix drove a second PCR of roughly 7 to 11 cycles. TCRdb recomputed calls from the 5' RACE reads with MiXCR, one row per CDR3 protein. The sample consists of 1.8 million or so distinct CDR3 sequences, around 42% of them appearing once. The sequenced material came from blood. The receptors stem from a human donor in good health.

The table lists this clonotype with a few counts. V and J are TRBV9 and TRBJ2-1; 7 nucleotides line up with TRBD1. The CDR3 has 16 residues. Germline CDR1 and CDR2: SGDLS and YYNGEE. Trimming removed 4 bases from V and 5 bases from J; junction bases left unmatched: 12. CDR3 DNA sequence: TGTGCCAGCAGCCCGCACCCGGGACAGAAGAACAATGAGCAGTTCTTC. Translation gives CASSPHPGQKNNEQFF.

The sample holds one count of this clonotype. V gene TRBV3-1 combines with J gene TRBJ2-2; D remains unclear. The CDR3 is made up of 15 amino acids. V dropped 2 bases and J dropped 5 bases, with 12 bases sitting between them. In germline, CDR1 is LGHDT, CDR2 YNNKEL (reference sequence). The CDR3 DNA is TGTGCCAGCAGCCAACGAGTAGGGTGGACCGGGGAGCTGTTTTTT. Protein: CASSQRVGWTGELFF.

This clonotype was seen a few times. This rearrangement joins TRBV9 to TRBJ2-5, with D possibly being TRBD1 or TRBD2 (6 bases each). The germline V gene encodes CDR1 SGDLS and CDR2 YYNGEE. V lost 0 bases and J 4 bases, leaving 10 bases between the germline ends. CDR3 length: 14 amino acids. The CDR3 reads CASSVEWGAETQYF. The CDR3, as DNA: TGTGCCAGCAGCGTAGAATGGGGGGCAGAGACCCAGTACTTC.

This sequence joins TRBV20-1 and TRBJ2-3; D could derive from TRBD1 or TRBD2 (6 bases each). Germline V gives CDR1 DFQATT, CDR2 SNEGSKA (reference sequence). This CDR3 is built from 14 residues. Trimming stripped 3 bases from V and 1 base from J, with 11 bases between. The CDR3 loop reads CSASGGKCTDTQYF. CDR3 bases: TGCAGTGCTAGCGGGGGCAAGTGCACAGATACGCAGTATTTT.

Written as DNA, the CDR3 is TGTGCCAGCAGCGCCGGATCCTACAACTATGGCTACACCTTC. Translating gives CASSAGSYNYGYTF. The chain combines TRBV9 with TRBJ1-2; D call uncertain. Trimming removed 3 bases at V and 2 bases at J, with 11 bases between. Germline CDR1 and CDR2: SGDLS and YYNGEE. This CDR3 is 14 amino acids long.

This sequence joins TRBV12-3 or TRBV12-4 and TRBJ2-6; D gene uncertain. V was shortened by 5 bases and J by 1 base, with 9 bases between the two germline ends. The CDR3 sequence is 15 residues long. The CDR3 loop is CASSRKGSGANVLTF. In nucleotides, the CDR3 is TGTGCCAGCAGTCGAAAGGGATCTGGGGCCAACGTCCTGACTTTC.

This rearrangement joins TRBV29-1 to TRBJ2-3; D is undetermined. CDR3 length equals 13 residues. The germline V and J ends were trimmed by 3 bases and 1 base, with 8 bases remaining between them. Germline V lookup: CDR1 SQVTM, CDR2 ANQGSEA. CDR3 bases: TGCAGCGTTGATATCACGGGCACAGATACGCAGTATTTT. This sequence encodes CSVDITGTDTQYF.

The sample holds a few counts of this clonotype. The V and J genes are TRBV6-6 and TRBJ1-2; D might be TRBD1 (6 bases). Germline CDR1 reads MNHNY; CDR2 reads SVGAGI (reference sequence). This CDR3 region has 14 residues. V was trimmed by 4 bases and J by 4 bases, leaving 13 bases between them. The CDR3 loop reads CASSFPDSPYGYTF. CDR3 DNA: TGTGCCAGCAGTTTTCCGGACAGCCCCTATGGCTACACCTTC.

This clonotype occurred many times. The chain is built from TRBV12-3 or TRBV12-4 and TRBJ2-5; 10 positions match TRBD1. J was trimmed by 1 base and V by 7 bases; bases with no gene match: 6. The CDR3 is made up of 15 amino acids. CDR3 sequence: CASTLRTGGQETQYF. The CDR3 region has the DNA TGTGCCAGCACCTTGCGGACAGGGGGCCAAGAGACCCAGTACTTC.

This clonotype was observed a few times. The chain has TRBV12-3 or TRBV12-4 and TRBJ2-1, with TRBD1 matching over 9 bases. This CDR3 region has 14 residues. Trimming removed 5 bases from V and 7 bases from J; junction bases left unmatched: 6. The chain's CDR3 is CASSPRDRENEQFF. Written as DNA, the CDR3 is TGTGCCAGCAGTCCCCGGGACAGGGAAAATGAGCAGTTCTTC.

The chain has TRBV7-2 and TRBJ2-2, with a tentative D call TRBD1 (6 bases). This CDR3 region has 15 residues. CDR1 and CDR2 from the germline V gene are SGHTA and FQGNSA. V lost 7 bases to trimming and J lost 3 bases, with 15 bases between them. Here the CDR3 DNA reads TGTGCCAGCACCTCGCAGGGGCTGGACACCGGGGAGCTGTTTTTT. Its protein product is CASTSQGLDTGELFF.

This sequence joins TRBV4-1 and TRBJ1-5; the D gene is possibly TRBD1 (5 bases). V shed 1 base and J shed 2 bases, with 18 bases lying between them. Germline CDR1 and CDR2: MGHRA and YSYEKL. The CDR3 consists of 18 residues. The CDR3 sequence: CASSQVGGRGGGNQPQHF. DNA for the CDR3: TGCGCCAGCAGCCAAGTCGGAGGTAGGGGAGGTGGCAATCAGCCCCAGCATTTT.

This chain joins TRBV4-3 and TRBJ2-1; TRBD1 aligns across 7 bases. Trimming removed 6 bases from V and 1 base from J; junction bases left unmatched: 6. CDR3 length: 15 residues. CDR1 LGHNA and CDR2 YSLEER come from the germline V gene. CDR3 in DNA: TGCGCCAGCAGTCAAAACAGGGGTTCCTACAATGAGCAGTTCTTC. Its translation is CASSQNRGSYNEQFF.

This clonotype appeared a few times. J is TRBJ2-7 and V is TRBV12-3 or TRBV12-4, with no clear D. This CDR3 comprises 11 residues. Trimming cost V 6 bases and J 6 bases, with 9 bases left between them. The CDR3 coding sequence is TGTGCCAGCAGCAACTACATCGAGCAGTACTTC. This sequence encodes CASSNYIEQYF.

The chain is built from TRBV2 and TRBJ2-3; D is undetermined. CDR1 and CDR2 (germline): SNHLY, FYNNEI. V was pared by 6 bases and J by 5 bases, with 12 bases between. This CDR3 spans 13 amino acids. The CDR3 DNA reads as TGTGCCAGCAGCGCTCAAGCAGGAGATACGCAGTATTTT. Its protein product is CASSAQAGDTQYF.

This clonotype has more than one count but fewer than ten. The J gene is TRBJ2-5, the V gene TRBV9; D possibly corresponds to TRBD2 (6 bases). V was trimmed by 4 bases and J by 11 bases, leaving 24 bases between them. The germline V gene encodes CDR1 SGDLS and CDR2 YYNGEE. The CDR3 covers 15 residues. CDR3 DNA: TGTGCCAGCAGCCTTCAGGCGGGGCCGCAGTGGGGGCAGTACTTC. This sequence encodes CASSLQAGPQWGQYF.

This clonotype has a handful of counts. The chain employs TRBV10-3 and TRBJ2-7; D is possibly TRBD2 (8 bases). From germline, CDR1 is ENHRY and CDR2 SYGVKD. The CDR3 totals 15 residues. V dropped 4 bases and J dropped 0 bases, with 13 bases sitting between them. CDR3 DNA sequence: TGTGCCATCAGTGCGGGGGGGACAGTCTCCTACGAGCAGTACTTC. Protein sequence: CAISAGGTVSYEQYF.

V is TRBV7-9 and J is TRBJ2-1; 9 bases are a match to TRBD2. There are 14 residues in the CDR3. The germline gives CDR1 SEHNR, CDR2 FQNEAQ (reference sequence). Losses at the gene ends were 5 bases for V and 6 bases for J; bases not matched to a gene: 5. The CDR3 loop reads CASSQGTSFNEQFF. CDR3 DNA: TGTGCCAGCAGCCAGGGGACTAGCTTCAATGAGCAGTTCTTC.